This T cell receptor beta chain was identified during a study of blood T cell repertoires in COVID-19. About the study: Acute-phase and convalescent COVID-19 samples originated in the United States, Italy and Spain. In each case, the material was cDNA or gDNA derived from T cells, B-cell-depleted T cells, or PBMCs.

The germline V gene encodes CDR1 SGDLS and CDR2 YYNGEE. This CDR3 has 15 residues. Unmatched junction bases numbered 3, after V lost 4 bases and J lost 0 bases. Repertoires were generated with immunoSEQ multiplex PCR, while TCRdb's copy carries only in-frame clones and drops some. The table shows approximately 180,000 clones, with more than 75% occurring only once. This TCR came from a person aged 70 to 85 with COVID-19, enrolled during active disease. Material for sequencing was peripheral blood. The V gene is TRBV9, the J gene TRBJ2-1, with 8 bases that match TRBD2. CDR3 nucleotides: TGTGCCAGCAGCCCCAGCGGGAGCTCCTACAATGAGCAGTTCTTC. Protein: CASSPSGSSYNEQFF.